This T cell receptor beta chain was profiled in a study of cytomegalovirus exposure and HLA in healthy donors. General study points: It was only CMV serostatus that was available as immune exposure information.

About this clone itself: Antigen unknown.

PCR amplification relied on 60 Vbeta primers (plus 13 Jbeta primers). Clones were read by immunoSEQ multiplex PCR, and TCRdb kept only the in-frame ones, dropping some. This repertoire shows about 130,000 clones, roughly 88% found once; its top ten account for roughly 2.5%. Per germline, CDR1 ENHRY and CDR2 SYGVKD. Trimming shortened V by 6 bases and J by 6 bases, and 7 bases separated the two germline ends. The CDR3 contains 11 residues. Sequences were obtained from PBMCs. This TCR was recovered from a man aged 45-65 years in good health and CMV-seronegative. V usage is TRBV10-3 and J usage is TRBJ2-3, with D maybe TRBD2 (6 bases). The CDR3 nucleotides are TGTGCCATCAGCGCGGGGGATACGCAGTATTTT. Its protein product is CAISAGDTQYF.